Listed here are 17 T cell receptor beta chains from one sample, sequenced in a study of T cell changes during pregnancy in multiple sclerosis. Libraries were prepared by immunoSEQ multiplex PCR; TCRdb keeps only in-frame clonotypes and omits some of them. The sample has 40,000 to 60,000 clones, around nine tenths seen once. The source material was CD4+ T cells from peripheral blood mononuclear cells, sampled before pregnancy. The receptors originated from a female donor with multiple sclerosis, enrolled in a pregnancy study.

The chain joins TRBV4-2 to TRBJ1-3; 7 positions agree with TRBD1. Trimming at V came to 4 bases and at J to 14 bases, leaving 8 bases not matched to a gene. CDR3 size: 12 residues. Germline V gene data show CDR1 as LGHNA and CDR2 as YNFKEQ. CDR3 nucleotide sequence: TGTGCCAGCAGCCCCACCCTGGGACAGCTATATTTT. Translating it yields CASSPTLGQLYF.

Here the CDR3 reads CASSEAGHSNQPQHF. CDR3 bases: TGTGCCAGCAGTGAAGCGGGACATAGCAATCAGCCCCAGCATTTT. The rearrangement joins TRBV6-1 to TRBJ1-5; TRBD1 is a possible D gene (6 bases). In germline, CDR1 is MNHNS, CDR2 SASEGT. The length of the CDR3 is 15 residues. Between the trimmed V and J ends, which lost 0 bases and 0 bases, there was a span of 6 bases.

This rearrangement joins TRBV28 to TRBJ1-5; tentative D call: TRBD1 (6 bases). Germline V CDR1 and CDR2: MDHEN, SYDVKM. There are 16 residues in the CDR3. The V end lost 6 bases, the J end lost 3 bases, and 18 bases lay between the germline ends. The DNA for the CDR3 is TGTGCCAGCAGCTCTCGGGGGGGCGGAAACAATCAGCCCCAGCATTTT. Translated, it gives CASSSRGGGNNQPQHF.

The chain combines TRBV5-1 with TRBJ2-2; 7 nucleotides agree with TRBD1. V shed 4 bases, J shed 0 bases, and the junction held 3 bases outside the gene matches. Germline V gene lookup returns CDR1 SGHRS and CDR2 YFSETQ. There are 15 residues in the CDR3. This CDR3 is CASSRQGPNTGELFF. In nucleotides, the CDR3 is TGCGCCAGCAGCAGACAGGGCCCGAACACCGGGGAGCTGTTTTTT.

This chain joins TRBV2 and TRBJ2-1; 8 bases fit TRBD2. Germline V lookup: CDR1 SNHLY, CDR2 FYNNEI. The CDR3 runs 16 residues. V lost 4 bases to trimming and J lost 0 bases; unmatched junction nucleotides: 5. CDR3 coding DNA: TGTGCCAGCAGTGTCCGTGGGACTAGCTCCTACAATGAGCAGTTCTTC. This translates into CASSVRGTSSYNEQFF. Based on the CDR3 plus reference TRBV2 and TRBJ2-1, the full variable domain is EPEVTQTPSHQVTQMGQEVILRCVPISNHLYFYWYRQILGQKVEFLVSFYNNEISEKSEIFDDQFSVERPDGSNFTLKIRSTKLEDSAMYFCASSVRGTSSYNEQFFGPGTRLTVL.

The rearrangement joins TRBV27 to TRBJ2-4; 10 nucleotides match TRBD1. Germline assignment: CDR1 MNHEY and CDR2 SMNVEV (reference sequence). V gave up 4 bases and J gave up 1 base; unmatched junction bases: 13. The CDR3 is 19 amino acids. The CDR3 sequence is CASSSKTGGTSGAKNIQYF. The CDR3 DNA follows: TGTGCCAGCAGTTCAAAGACAGGGGGCACGTCGGGGGCCAAAAACATTCAGTACTTC.

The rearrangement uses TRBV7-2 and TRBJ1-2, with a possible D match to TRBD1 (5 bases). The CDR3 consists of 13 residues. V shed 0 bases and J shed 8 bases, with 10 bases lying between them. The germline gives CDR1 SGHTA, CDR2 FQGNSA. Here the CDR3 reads CASSLAGGNGYTF. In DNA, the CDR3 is TGTGCCAGCAGCTTAGCGGGGGGGAACGGCTACACCTTC.

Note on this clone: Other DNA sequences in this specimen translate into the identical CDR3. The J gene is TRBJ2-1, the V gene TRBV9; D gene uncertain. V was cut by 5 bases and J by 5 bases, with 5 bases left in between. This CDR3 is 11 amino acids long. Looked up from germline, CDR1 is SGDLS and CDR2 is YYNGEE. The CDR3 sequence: CASSLDNEQFF. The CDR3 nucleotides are TGTGCCAGCAGTTTAGACAATGAGCAGTTCTTC.

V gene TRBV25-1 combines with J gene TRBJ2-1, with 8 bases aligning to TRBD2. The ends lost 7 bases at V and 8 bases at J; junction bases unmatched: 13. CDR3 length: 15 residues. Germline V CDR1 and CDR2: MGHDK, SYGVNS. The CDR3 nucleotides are TGTGCCAGCAAGGAAAGTGGCGGGAGGTTGTATGAGCAGTTCTTC. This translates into CASKESGGRLYEQFF.

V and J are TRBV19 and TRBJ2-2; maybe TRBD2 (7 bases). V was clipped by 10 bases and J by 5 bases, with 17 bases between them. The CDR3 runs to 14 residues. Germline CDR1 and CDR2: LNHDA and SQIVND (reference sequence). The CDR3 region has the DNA TGTGCCACCAGGGGTGTGGGAGGGACCGGGGAGCTGTTTTTT. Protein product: CATRGVGGTGELFF.

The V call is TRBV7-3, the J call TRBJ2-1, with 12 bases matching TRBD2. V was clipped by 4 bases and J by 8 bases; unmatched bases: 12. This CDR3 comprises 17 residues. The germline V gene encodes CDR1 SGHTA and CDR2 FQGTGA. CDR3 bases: TGTGCCAGCAGCTCCAGACTAGCGGGAGATCCCCGCGATGAGCAGTTCTTC. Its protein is CASSSRLAGDPRDEQFF.

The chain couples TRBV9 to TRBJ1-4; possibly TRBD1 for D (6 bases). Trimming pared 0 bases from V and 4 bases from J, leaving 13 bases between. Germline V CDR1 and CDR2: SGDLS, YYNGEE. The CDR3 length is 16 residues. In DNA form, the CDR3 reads TGTGCCAGCAGCGTAGCCACTGAGGGGGTTAATGAAAAACTGTTTTTT. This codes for CASSVATEGVNEKLFF. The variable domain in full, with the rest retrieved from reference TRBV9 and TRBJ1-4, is DSGVTQTPKHLITATGQRVTLRCSPRSGDLSVYWYQQSLDQGLQFLIQYYNGEERAKGNILERFSAQQFPDLHSELNLSSLELGDSALYFCASSVATEGVNEKLFFGSGTQLSVL.

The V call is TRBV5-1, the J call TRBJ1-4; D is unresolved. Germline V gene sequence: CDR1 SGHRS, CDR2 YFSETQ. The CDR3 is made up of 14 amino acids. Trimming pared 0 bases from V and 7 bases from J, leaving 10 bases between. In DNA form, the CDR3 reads TGCGCCAGCAGCTTGGCGGCGCGGGCTGAAAAACTGTTTTTT. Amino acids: CASSLAARAEKLFF.

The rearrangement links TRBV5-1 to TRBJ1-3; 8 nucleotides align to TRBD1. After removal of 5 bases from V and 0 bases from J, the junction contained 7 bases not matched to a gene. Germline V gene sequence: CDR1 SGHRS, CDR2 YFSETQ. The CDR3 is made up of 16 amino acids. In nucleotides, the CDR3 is TGCGCCAGCAGTCTTACAGGGGGTAACTCTGGAAACACCATATATTTT. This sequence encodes CASSLTGGNSGNTIYF.

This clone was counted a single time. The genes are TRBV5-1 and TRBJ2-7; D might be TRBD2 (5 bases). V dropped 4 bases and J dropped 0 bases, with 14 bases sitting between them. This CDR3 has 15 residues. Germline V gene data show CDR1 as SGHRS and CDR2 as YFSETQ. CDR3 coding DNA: TGCGCCAGCAGCCCACGGACGGGGAGCTCCTACGAGCAGTACTTC. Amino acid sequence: CASSPRTGSSYEQYF.

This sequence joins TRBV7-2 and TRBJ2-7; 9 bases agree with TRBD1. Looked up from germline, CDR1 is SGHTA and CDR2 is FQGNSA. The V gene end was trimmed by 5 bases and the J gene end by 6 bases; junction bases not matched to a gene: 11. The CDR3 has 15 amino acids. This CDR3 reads CASSRPGQGPSEQYF. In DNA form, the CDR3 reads TGTGCCAGCAGCCGGCCGGGACAGGGCCCCAGCGAGCAGTACTTC.

CDR3: CASSGTRTADGYTF. As DNA, the CDR3 is TGTGCCAGCAGTGGCACCCGGACAGCGGATGGCTACACCTTC. The chain is built from TRBV6-6 and TRBJ1-2; weak D call: TRBD1 (6 bases). This CDR3 has 14 residues. V was clipped by 5 bases and J by 6 bases, with 16 bases between them. Germline loops: CDR1 MNHNY, CDR2 SVGAGI (reference sequence).